The rows below give T cell receptor beta chains drawn from one sample of a study of T cells after yellow fever vaccination. TCRdb used MiXCR to reprocess the 5' RACE reads, holding one entry per CDR3 protein. The sample yields under 150,000 distinct CDR3 sequences, roughly 8% seen once. The specimen comprised CD4+ T cells sorted from PBMCs, sampled 5 days after the yellow fever booster vaccination. The receptors shown here come from a man between 25 and 39 years old who received the YFV17D yellow fever vaccine. Both conserved end residues are part of each CDR3. The order of the fields is V gene, CDR3 length, J gene, clone size, D gene, CDR3 protein, CDR3 DNA. D genes are given only for firm matches. Clone size is stated in some rows and not others, as once, few, many or a class when expanded.

TRBV12-3/TRBV12-4	14	TRBJ2-7	many	NA	CASSRRDLTYEQYF	TGTGCCAGCAGTCGCCGGGACTTAACCTACGAGCAGTACTTC
TRBV7-2	14	TRBJ2-7	many	TRBD2	CASSRWREGYEQYF	TGTGCCAGCAGCCGTTGGCGGGAGGGCTACGAGCAGTACTTC
TRBV12-3/TRBV12-4	14	TRBJ2-1	many	TRBD1	CASRGQGGTGEQFF	TGTGCCAGCAGGGGACAGGGGGGAACAGGGGAGCAGTTCTTC
TRBV12-3/TRBV12-4	14	TRBJ2-7	many	NA	CASSLSVGTQEQYF	TGTGCCAGCAGTTTAAGTGTGGGCACGCAGGAGCAGTACTTC
TRBV11-2	11	TRBJ2-7	many	NA	CASSFLVPISF	TGTGCCAGCAGCTTTTTGGTCCCGATAAGTTTC
TRBV28	16	TRBJ2-1	many	NA	CASSSLGAKDYNEQFF	TGTGCCAGCAGCTCCCTGGGGGCCAAGGATTACAATGAGCAGTTCTTC
TRBV12-3/TRBV12-4	12	TRBJ2-1	NA	TRBD2	CASNQRGKEQFF	TGTGCCAGCAACCAGCGGGGTAAGGAGCAGTTCTTC
TRBV20-1	16	TRBJ2-5	many	NA	CSASESRGKLQETQYF	TGCAGTGCTAGCGAAAGTAGGGGGAAGCTACAAGAGACCCAGTACTTC
TRBV6-1	16	TRBJ2-2	many	TRBD2	CASLRTSGSMAGELFF	TGTGCCAGCCTTCGGACTAGCGGGAGTATGGCCGGGGAGCTGTTTTTT
TRBV7-2	13	TRBJ2-3	few	NA	CASSFFGTDTQYF	TGTGCCAGCAGCTTTTTCGGCACAGATACGCAGTATTTT
TRBV6-4	13	TRBJ2-4	few	TRBD1	CASSRAQGDIQYF	TGTGCCAGCTCCAGGGCCCAGGGGGACATTCAGTACTTC
TRBV6-4	13	TRBJ1-6	many	NA	CASSGQAGSPLHF	TGTGCCAGCAGTGGACAGGCGGGGTCACCCCTCCACTTT
TRBV10-3	15	TRBJ2-7	many	TRBD2	CAITSGLAGAVEQYF	TGTGCCATCACTTCTGGACTAGCGGGAGCAGTCGAGCAGTACTTC
TRBV9	18	TRBJ2-6	NA	TRBD2	CASSPLRGVEPGANVLTF	TGTGCCAGCAGCCCTCTACGGGGGGTAGAGCCTGGGGCCAACGTCCTGACTTTC
TRBV25-1	13	TRBJ2-7	many	NA	CASSGGVGASQYF	TGTGCCAGCAGTGGGGGGGTAGGAGCCTCGCAGTACTTC
TRBV12-3/TRBV12-4	13	TRBJ2-7	many	TRBD1	CASSLGQPSEQYF	TGTGCCAGCAGTTTGGGACAGCCAAGCGAGCAGTACTTC
TRBV28	15	TRBJ2-7	many	NA	CASSPRGHGRDEQYF	TGTGCCAGCAGTCCCCGGGGGCACGGTCGTGACGAGCAGTACTTC
TRBV20-1	14	TRBJ1-1	many	TRBD1	CSAIPGAGGTEAFF	TGCAGTGCCATTCCGGGGGCAGGGGGAACTGAAGCTTTCTTT
TRBV2	13	TRBJ1-1	many	NA	CASTSAQNTEAFF	TGTGCCAGCACGTCGGCACAGAACACTGAAGCTTTCTTT
TRBV29-1	18	TRBJ2-7	many	TRBD2	CSVEGWGLAGGRQYEQYF	TGCAGCGTTGAAGGCTGGGGACTAGCGGGAGGCCGCCAATACGAGCAGTACTTC
TRBV7-2	13	TRBJ2-1	many	TRBD2	CASSRSRENEQFF	TGTGCCAGCAGCCGCTCGCGGGAGAATGAGCAGTTCTTC
TRBV5-1	16	TRBJ2-5	many	NA	CASSLEGTHREETQYF	TGCGCCAGCAGCTTGGAGGGAACTCATCGAGAAGAGACCCAGTACTTC
TRBV7-2	15	TRBJ2-1	many	NA	CASSLTWDWPNEQFF	TGTGCCAGCAGTTTAACCTGGGACTGGCCAAATGAGCAGTTCTTC
TRBV7-2	17	TRBJ2-7	many	NA	CASSPTESGEDSYEQYF	TGTGCCAGCAGCCCAACTGAATCGGGGGAGGACTCCTACGAGCAGTACTTC
TRBV11-2	14	TRBJ2-3	many	NA	CASSLGQQSDTQYF	TGTGCCAGCAGCTTAGGTCAGCAATCGGATACGCAGTATTTT
TRBV13	14	TRBJ2-6	many	NA	CASSLQPGANVLTF	TGTGCCAGCAGCTTACAGCCTGGGGCCAACGTCCTGACTTTC
TRBV20-1	16	TRBJ2-6	many	NA	CSASPGLLSGANVLTF	TGCAGTGCTAGTCCAGGACTCCTCTCTGGGGCCAACGTCCTGACTTTC
TRBV30	13	TRBJ2-3	many	NA	CAWSVGRSRGQYF	TGTGCCTGGAGTGTGGGGAGGTCCCGAGGGCAGTATTTT
TRBV6-1	17	TRBJ2-6	NA	NA	CASRRNDLGRGANVLTF	TGTGCCAGCCGCCGCAACGACCTCGGTCGTGGGGCCAACGTCCTGACTTTC
TRBV29-1	20	TRBJ2-3	many	TRBD2	CSAESRKLDPGLVVTDTQYF	TGCAGCGCTGAATCCCGAAAACTCGACCCGGGACTAGTGGTCACAGATACGCAGTATTTT
TRBV7-9	14	TRBJ2-3	many	NA	CASSLGLSTDTQYF	TGTGCCAGCAGCTTGGGACTCAGCACAGATACGCAGTATTTT
TRBV29-1	17	TRBJ2-1	many	NA	CSVDEFRDGGTYNEQFF	TGCAGCGTTGACGAGTTTCGGGACGGGGGCACCTACAATGAGCAGTTCTTC
TRBV29-1	14	TRBJ1-2	many	NA	CSVDLTPRSYGYTF	TGCAGCGTTGATTTGACACCGAGGAGCTATGGCTACACCTTC
TRBV20-1	17	TRBJ2-3	many	TRBD2	CSGKGASGSWSTDTQYF	TGCAGTGGGAAAGGAGCTAGCGGGAGCTGGAGCACAGATACGCAGTATTTT
TRBV7-9	12	TRBJ2-4	many	NA	CASSFSGSIQYF	TGTGCCAGCAGCTTTTCGGGGAGCATTCAGTACTTC
TRBV7-2	14	TRBJ1-5	many	NA	CASSPTGFNQPQHF	TGTGCCAGCAGCCCAACGGGGTTCAATCAGCCCCAGCATTTT
TRBV7-2	13	TRBJ2-1	many	NA	CASSYTSYNEQFF	TGTGCCAGCAGCTATACCTCCTACAATGAGCAGTTCTTC
TRBV6-5	16	TRBJ2-2	many	NA	CASSYSFRGRAGELFF	TGTGCCAGCAGTTACTCGTTCAGGGGGAGGGCCGGGGAGCTGTTTTTT
TRBV4-1	16	TRBJ2-1	many	NA	CASSQPRDTSYNEQFF	TGCGCCAGCAGCCAACCCCGGGACACCTCCTACAATGAGCAGTTCTTC
TRBV16	15	TRBJ1-6	many	NA	CASSPAGSLNSPLHF	TGTGCCAGCAGCCCCGCGGGCAGCCTCAATTCACCCCTCCACTTT
TRBV5-1	12	TRBJ2-7	many	NA	CASSSPSHEQYF	TGCGCCAGCAGCAGCCCCAGCCACGAGCAGTACTTC
TRBV11-2	16	TRBJ1-2	few	TRBD1	CASSLTGTVRSYGYTF	TGTGCCAGCAGCTTAACCGGGACAGTTCGTAGCTATGGCTACACCTTC
TRBV27	14	TRBJ2-3	many	NA	CASSLLGAADTQYF	TGTGCCAGCAGTTTACTAGGGGCGGCAGATACGCAGTATTTT
TRBV18	13	TRBJ1-1	NA	NA	CASSLGQKNEAFF	TGTGCCAGCTCACTAGGGCAAAAGAATGAAGCTTTCTTT
TRBV12-3/TRBV12-4	16	TRBJ2-1	many	TRBD2	CASSLFSGGPYNEQFF	TGTGCCAGCAGTTTATTTAGCGGGGGGCCCTACAATGAGCAGTTCTTC
TRBV3-1	15	TRBJ1-2	many	TRBD1	CASSPGGQGAVGYTF	TGTGCCAGCAGCCCAGGAGGACAGGGGGCGGTTGGCTACACCTTC
TRBV4-3	16	TRBJ2-1	NA	TRBD2	CASSQDLLAGGNEQFF	TGCGCCAGCAGCCAAGACTTACTAGCGGGAGGGAATGAGCAGTTCTTC
TRBV5-1	13	TRBJ2-5	many	NA	CASGPVPPETQYF	TGCGCCAGCGGCCCGGTACCCCCAGAGACCCAGTACTTC
TRBV7-9	15	TRBJ2-2	many	NA	CASSLTTGPTGELFF	TGTGCCAGCAGCCTAACCACAGGGCCTACCGGGGAGCTGTTTTTT
TRBV5-5	13	TRBJ2-1	many	NA	CASSRGEYNEQFF	TGTGCCAGCAGCCGCGGAGAGTACAATGAGCAGTTCTTC
TRBV7-3	13	TRBJ1-1	many	NA	CASSLILGTEAFF	TGTGCCAGCAGCTTAATTCTGGGGACTGAAGCTTTCTTT
TRBV14	15	TRBJ2-1	many	NA	CASSQLGQGNNEQFF	TGTGCCAGCAGCCAATTAGGCCAGGGGAACAATGAGCAGTTCTTC
TRBV7-2	14	TRBJ2-5	many	NA	CASSPGTFSETQYF	TGTGCCAGCAGCCCTGGGACTTTCTCGGAGACCCAGTACTTC
TRBV18	12	TRBJ2-5	many	NA	CASSPTAETQYF	TGTGCCAGCTCACCGACGGCCGAGACCCAGTACTTC
TRBV7-2	15	TRBJ2-1	NA	NA	CASSVGISSYNEQFF	TGTGCCAGCAGCGTAGGAATCAGCTCCTACAATGAGCAGTTCTTC
TRBV12-3/TRBV12-4	16	TRBJ1-1	NA	NA	CASSLGLGGPNTEAFF	TGTGCCAGCAGTTTAGGTCTGGGGGGACCGAACACTGAAGCTTTCTTT
TRBV7-2	13	TRBJ2-2	many	NA	CASSLGSRGELFF	TGTGCCAGCAGCTTAGGAAGTAGAGGGGAGCTGTTTTTT
TRBV12-3/TRBV12-4	13	TRBJ2-2	many	NA	CASSFGVAGELFF	TGTGCCAGCAGTTTCGGGGTCGCCGGGGAGCTGTTTTTT
TRBV19	13	TRBJ2-1	many	NA	CASSRIVGREQFF	TGTGCCAGTAGCCGAATTGTGGGCCGGGAGCAGTTCTTC
TRBV5-8	15	TRBJ1-4	few	NA	CASSSGPTTEEKLFF	TGTGCCAGCAGCTCGGGCCCCACCACAGAGGAAAAACTGTTTTTT